This TCR beta chain comes out of a study of T cell changes during pregnancy in multiple sclerosis. Sequencing was performed with immunoSEQ multiplex PCR; in TCRdb, only in-frame clones are kept and a portion is missing. The profile covers about 45,000 clones, with around 93% appearing a single time and approximately 2.9% taken by the ten largest. Germline values: CDR1 MNHEY, CDR2 SVGAGI. The CDR3 consists of 16 residues. Unmatched junction bases numbered 4, after V lost 0 bases and J lost 1 base. The TCR sequence derives from a female donor with multiple sclerosis, enrolled in a pregnancy study. The sample was CD8+ T cells from peripheral blood mononuclear cells, taken in the second trimester of pregnancy. The genes are TRBV6-5 and TRBJ1-1, with 8 bases fitting TRBD1. CDR3 region: CASSYSIQGANTEAFF. Written as DNA, the CDR3 is TGTGCCAGCAGTTACTCGATTCAGGGGGCGAACACTGAAGCTTTCTTT.